These T cell receptor beta chains were read from a single sample in a study of blood T cell repertoires in COVID-19. TCRdb keeps only in-frame clones here, not all; method: immunoSEQ multiplex PCR. Of about 230,000 clones detected, roughly 83% appear once; the ten largest clones hold just over 2.5%. The specimen was peripheral blood. These receptors all stem from a woman in her seventies with active or convalescent COVID-19. Each CDR3 is given with its conserved first and last residue. D genes are given only for firm matches. Size tells how often a clone was seen (once, few, many) or the class of an expanded clone, and some rows leave it out.

d_call | j_call | clone_size | v_call | cdr3_nt | cdr3_aa
TRBD1 | TRBJ2-5 | NA | TRBV7-9 | TGTGCCAGCAGGGAAGGCAACAGGGGCCAGTACTTC | CASREGNRGQYF
NA | TRBJ1-3 | NA | TRBV3-1/TRBV3-2 | TGTGCCAGCAGCCAAGGAATGACCCCTGGGCCTGGAAACACCATATATTTT | CASSQGMTPGPGNTIYF
NA | TRBJ1-1 | NA | TRBV7-9 | TGTGCCAGCACCCCCATGTGGGGAGGCACTGAAGCTTTCTTT | CASTPMWGGTEAFF
NA | TRBJ1-2 | NA | TRBV9 | TGTGCCAGCAGCCCCGGGGGGAGGGCTTGGGATGGCTACACCTTC | CASSPGGRAWDGYTF
TRBD2 | TRBJ2-7 | once | TRBV5-1 | TGCGCCAGCAGCTCCCTAGCGGGAGAGGACGAGCAGTACTTC | CASSSLAGEDEQYF
NA | TRBJ2-5 | few | TRBV6-1 | TGTGCCAGCAGTGAATTGTTCGGGGTTCAAGAGACCCAGTACTTC | CASSELFGVQETQYF
TRBD2 | TRBJ2-5 | once | TRBV11-2 | TGTGCCAGCAGCCTCCGAAGGGGGCGGGAGGGGGAGACCCAGTACTTC | CASSLRRGREGETQYF
TRBD1 | TRBJ2-7 | NA | TRBV7-7 | TGTGCTAGCAGCGGGGGACAGGGGCCCTCCTACGAGCAGTACTTC | CASSGGQGPSYEQYF
NA | TRBJ1-2 | NA | TRBV21-1 | TGTGCCAGCAGCAGCAGGGGGCTTCGATGTGGCTACACCTTC | CASSSRGLRCGYTF
NA | TRBJ2-6 | NA | TRBV19 | TGTGCCAGTAGCCCTCAGGGGGGGGCCAACGTCCTGACTTTC | CASSPQGGANVLTF
NA | TRBJ2-5 | NA | TRBV19 | TGTGCCAGTAGTATAAGCAACGTGGAGACCCAGTACTTC | CASSISNVETQYF
TRBD2 | TRBJ2-3 | NA | TRBV2 | TGTGCCAGCAGTGAATACGGACTAGCGGTAACAGATACGCAGTATTTT | CASSEYGLAVTDTQYF
NA | TRBJ1-6 | NA | TRBV15 | TGTGCCACCACAGTCTCGGGGGCTAGCGGGACCCTCCACTTT | CATTVSGASGTLHF
NA | TRBJ1-2 | once | TRBV28 | TGTGCCAGCAGCCCTTACAGGGAATCCTATGGCTACACCTTC | CASSPYRESYGYTF
TRBD1 | TRBJ2-7 | NA | TRBV18 | TGTGCCAGCTCCTTCGACAGGGTCGGCAACGAGCAGTACTTC | CASSFDRVGNEQYF
NA | TRBJ2-1 | few | TRBV7-2 | TGTGCCAGCAGCTTAGTGGGGGGGCGCTACAATGAGCAGTTCTTC | CASSLVGGRYNEQFF
NA | TRBJ1-2 | NA | TRBV4-2 | TGTGCCAGCAGCCAAGTGGACAGCCTGGCTGGCTACACCTTC | CASSQVDSLAGYTF
NA | TRBJ2-3 | NA | TRBV21-1 | TGTGCCACCCTGAGGGGGCGGGGGGGCAGAGATACGCAGTATTTT | CATLRGRGGRDTQYF
NA | TRBJ1-1 | NA | TRBV20-1 | TGCAGTGCTCACCAGGGTATTGAAGCTTTCTTT | CSAHQGIEAFF
TRBD1 | TRBJ2-3 | NA | TRBV28 | TGTGCCAGCAGCCCTCACGACAGGGCGGATACGCAGTATTTT | CASSPHDRADTQYF
NA | TRBJ2-3 | NA | TRBV5-1 | TGCGCCGCGAGGGCGGGGAGCACAGATACGCAGTATTTT | CAARAGSTDTQYF
NA | TRBJ1-2 | NA | TRBV6-5 | TGTGCCAGCTTCGGGGGGTATGGCTACACCTTC | CASFGGYGYTF
NA | TRBJ1-1 | NA | TRBV24-1 | TGTGCCACCGGGGACTCGAACACTGAAGCTTTCTTT | CATGDSNTEAFF
TRBD2 | TRBJ2-3 | once | TRBV4-2 | TGTGCCAGCAGCCAAGCGACTAGCGGGGGGGCAAGCACAGATACGCAGTATTTT | CASSQATSGGASTDTQYF
NA | TRBJ2-1 | few | TRBV21-1 | TGTGCCAGCAGCAACACCTACAATGAGCAGTTCTTC | CASSNTYNEQFF
NA | TRBJ1-2 | NA | TRBV9 | TGTGCCAGCAGCCGGGACACAAACTATGGCTACACCTTC | CASSRDTNYGYTF
NA | TRBJ2-7 | NA | TRBV28 | TGTGCCAGCAGTTTATACAGCTCCCAGGTGCAGTACTTC | CASSLYSSQVQYF
TRBD1 | TRBJ1-2 | NA | TRBV10-3 | TGTGCCATCAGTGAGTGGGACAGGGTCAGCCCCGAAATTGACTATGGCTACACCTTC | CAISEWDRVSPEIDYGYTF
TRBD1 | TRBJ1-4 | NA | TRBV19 | TGTGCCAGTAGTATCACAAAGACAGGGCTCCCCTTTTTT | CASSITKTGLPFF
TRBD2 | TRBJ2-1 | few | TRBV3-1/TRBV3-2 | TGTGCCAGCAGCCTCCTAGCGGGGGCATACAATGAGCAGTTCTTC | CASSLLAGAYNEQFF
TRBD1 | TRBJ1-1 | few | TRBV4-3 | TGCGCCAGCAGCCAAGGAAACAGGGGAATGAACACTGAAGCTTTCTTT | CASSQGNRGMNTEAFF
TRBD1 | TRBJ2-7 | NA | TRBV7-3 | TGTGCCAGCAGCCCAGGGGGTCCCAGGGGTGAGCAGTACTTC | CASSPGGPRGEQYF
TRBD2 | TRBJ2-5 | NA | TRBV6-2/TRBV6-3 | TGTGCCAGCAGTCCGGCACTAGCGGGGGTACAAGAGACCCAGTACTTC | CASSPALAGVQETQYF
NA | TRBJ1-1 | NA | TRBV5-6 | TGTGCCAGCAGCTTGGCGGGGGTGGACTCGACCACTGAAGCTTTCTTT | CASSLAGVDSTTEAFF
NA | TRBJ2-3 | NA | TRBV2 | TGTGCCAGCGGACAGGGAGGGGGCACAGATACGCAGTATTTT | CASGQGGGTDTQYF
TRBD1 | TRBJ1-5 | NA | TRBV7-9 | TGTGCCAGCAGCGGTACAGGGGCGGCTCAGCCCCAGCATTTT | CASSGTGAAQPQHF
NA | TRBJ2-5 | NA | TRBV4-3 | TGCGCCAGCAGCCAAGGCCCCCAGGGATCTCAAGAGACCCAGTACTTC | CASSQGPQGSQETQYF